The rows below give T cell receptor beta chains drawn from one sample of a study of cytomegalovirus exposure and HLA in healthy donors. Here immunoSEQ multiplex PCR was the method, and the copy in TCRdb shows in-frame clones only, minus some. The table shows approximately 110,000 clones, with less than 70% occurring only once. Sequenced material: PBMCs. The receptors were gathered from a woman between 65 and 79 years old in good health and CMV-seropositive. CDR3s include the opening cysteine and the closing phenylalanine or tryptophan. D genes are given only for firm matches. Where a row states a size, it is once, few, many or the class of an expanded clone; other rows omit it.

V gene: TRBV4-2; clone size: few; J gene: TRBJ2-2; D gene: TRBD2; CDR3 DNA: TGTGCCAGCAGCCAATCGGGACTAGCGGGAGTCGCGAACACCGGGGAGCTGTTTTTT; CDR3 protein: CASSQSGLAGVANTGELFF
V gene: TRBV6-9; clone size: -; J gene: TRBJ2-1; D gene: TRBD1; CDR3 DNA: TGTGCCAGCAGGCTAACGGGACAGGCTTACAATGAGCAGTTCTTC; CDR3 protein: CASRLTGQAYNEQFF
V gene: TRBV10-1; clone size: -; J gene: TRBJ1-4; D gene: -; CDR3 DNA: TGCGCCAGCAGCTCGGGGTCCGAAGGTGAAAAACTGTTTTTT; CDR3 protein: CASSSGSEGEKLFF
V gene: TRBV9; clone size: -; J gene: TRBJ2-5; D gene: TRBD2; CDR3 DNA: TGTGCCAGCAGCAAGGGACTAGTTGGGGAGACCCAGTACTTC; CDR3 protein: CASSKGLVGETQYF
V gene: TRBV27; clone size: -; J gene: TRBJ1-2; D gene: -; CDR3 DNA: TGTGCCAGCAGTTTCAGGGATACTAACTATGGCTACACCTTC; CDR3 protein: CASSFRDTNYGYTF
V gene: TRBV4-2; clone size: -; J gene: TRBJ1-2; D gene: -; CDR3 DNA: TGTGCCAGCAGGAGCGAAGAGGACTATGGCTACACCTTC; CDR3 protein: CASRSEEDYGYTF
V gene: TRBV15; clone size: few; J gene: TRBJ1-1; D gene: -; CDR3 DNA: TGTGCCACCAGCAGAGAGCGTATGAACACTGAAGCTTTCTTT; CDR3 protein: CATSRERMNTEAFF
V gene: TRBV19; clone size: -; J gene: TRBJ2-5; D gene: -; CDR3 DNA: TGTGCCAGCCGGAGGAACGAAGAGACCCAGTACTTC; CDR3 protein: CASRRNEETQYF
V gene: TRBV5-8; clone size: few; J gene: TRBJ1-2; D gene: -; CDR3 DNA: TGTGCCAGCCATAGGGGAGGGGTCGACTATGGCTACACCTTC; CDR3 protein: CASHRGGVDYGYTF
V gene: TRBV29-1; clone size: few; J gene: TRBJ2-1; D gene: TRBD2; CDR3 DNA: TGCAGCGTTGTAATTGCGGGGGGAGGAACGCATGAGCAGTTCTTC; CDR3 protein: CSVVIAGGGTHEQFF
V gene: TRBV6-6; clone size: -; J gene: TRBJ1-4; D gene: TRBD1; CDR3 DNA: TGTGCCAGCAGTTCCTCTAGACAGGGAATAAATGAAAAACTGTTTTTT; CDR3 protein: CASSSSRQGINEKLFF
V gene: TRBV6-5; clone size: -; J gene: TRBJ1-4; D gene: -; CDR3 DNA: TGTGCCAGCACCCCTTATGGAGTCGTAAGAGAAAAACTGTTTTTT; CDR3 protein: CASTPYGVVREKLFF
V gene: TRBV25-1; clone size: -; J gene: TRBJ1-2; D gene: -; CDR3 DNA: TGTGCCAGCAGTGAATACGCGCTATATGGCTACACCTTC; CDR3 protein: CASSEYALYGYTF
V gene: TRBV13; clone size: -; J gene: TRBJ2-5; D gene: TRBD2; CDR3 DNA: TGTGCCAGCAGCCTACGGACTAGCGGGGGGCCAGACGAGACCCAGTACTTC; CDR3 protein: CASSLRTSGGPDETQYF
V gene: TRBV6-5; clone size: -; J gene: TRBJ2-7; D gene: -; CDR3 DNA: TGTGCCAGCAATCGGGCGGCGGGGGCCTTCTACGAGCAGTACTTC; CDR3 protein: CASNRAAGAFYEQYF
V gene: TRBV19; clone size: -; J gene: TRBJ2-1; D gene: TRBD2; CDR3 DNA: TGTGCCAGTAGTATAGAAGGCAGCGGGGGGGCCAATGAGCAGTTCTTC; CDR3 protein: CASSIEGSGGANEQFF
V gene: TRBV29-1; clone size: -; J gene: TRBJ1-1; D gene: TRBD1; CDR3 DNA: TGCAGCGTGTCACAGGGGGGGACTGAAGCTTTCTTT; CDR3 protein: CSVSQGGTEAFF
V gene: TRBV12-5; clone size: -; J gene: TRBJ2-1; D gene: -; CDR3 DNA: TGTGCTAGTGGCTCCTGGACTGCGGCCTACTTCTTC; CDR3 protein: CASGSWTAAYFF
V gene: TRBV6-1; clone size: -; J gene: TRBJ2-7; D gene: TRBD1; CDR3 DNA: TGTGCCAGCAGTGAAGGGACAGGCACATTCTACGAGCAGTACTTC; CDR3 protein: CASSEGTGTFYEQYF
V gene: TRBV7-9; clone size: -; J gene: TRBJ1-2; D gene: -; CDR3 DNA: TGTGCCAGCAGCTTAGGAGTTCTCTATGGCTACACCTTC; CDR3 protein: CASSLGVLYGYTF
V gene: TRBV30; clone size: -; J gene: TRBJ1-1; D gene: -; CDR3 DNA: TGTGCCTGGACAGTCAACACTGAAGCTTTCTTT; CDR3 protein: CAWTVNTEAFF
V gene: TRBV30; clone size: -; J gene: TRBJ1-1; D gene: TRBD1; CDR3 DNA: TGTGCCTGGAGGGCAAGGGGGCCGGGGTTCACTGAAGCTTTCTTT; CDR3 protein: CAWRARGPGFTEAFF
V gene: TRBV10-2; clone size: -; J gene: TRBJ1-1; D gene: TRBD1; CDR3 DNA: TGCGCCAGCAGTGAGTACAGGGACAGGGTTTTTTCGAACACTGAAGCTTTCTTT; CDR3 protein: CASSEYRDRVFSNTEAFF
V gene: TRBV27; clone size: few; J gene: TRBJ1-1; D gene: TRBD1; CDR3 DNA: TGTGCCAGCAGACAGGACAGGGGTAGCACTGAAGCTTTCTTT; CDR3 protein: CASRQDRGSTEAFF
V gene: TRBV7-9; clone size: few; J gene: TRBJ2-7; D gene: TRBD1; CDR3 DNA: TGTTCCGGGGGACAGGGGCCCTACGAGCAGTACTTC; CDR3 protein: CSGGQGPYEQYF
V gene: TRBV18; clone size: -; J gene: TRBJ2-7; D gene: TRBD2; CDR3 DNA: TGTGCCAGCTCGCCGGGACGCCCAGCGGGGGAGCAGTACTTC; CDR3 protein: CASSPGRPAGEQYF
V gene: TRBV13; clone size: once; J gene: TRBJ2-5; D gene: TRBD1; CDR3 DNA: TGTGCCAGCAGCTCTTCCGGGACAGGGGAGACCCAGTACTTC; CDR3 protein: CASSSSGTGETQYF
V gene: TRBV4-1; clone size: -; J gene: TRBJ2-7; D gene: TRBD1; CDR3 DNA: TGCGCCAGCAGCCAGTTCACAGGGGCGGACGAGCAGTACTTC; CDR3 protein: CASSQFTGADEQYF
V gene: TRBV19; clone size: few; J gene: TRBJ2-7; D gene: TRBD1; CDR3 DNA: TGTGCCAGTAGTCCAGACAGGGGAGGAGAGCAGTACTTC; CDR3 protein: CASSPDRGGEQYF
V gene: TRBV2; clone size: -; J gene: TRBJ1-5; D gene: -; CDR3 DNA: TGTGCCAGCATCCTGGACAGAACTAGCAATCAGCCCCAGCATTTT; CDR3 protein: CASILDRTSNQPQHF
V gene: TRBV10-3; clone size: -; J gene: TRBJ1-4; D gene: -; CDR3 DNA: TGTGCTACAGCAGGGTCGGCAACTAATGAAAAACTGTTTTTT; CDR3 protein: CATAGSATNEKLFF
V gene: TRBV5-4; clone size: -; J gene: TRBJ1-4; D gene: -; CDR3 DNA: TGTGCCAGCACCTCCCATGAAAAACTGTTTTTT; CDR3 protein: CASTSHEKLFF
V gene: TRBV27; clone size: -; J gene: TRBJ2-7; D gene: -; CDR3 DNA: TGTGCCAGCAGTTCACCAGGGAAATCCGAGCAGTACTTC; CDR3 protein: CASSSPGKSEQYF
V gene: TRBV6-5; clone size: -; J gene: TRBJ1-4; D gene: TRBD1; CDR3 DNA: TGTGCCAGCAGTTACTCCAGGGGGGATGAAAAACTGTTTTTT; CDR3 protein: CASSYSRGDEKLFF
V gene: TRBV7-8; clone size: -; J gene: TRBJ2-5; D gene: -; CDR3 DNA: TGTGCCAGCAGCTTACAGGAGACCCAGTACTTC; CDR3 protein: CASSLQETQYF
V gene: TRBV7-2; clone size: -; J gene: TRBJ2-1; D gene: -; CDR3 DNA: TGTGCCAGCAGCTCTGGGGGGGCCTCCTACAATGAGCAGTTCTTC; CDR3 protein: CASSSGGASYNEQFF
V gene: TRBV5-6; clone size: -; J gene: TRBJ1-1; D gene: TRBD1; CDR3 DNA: TGTGCCAGCAGCACGGACAGGGGGCACTCAATGAACACTGAAGCTTTCTTT; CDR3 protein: CASSTDRGHSMNTEAFF